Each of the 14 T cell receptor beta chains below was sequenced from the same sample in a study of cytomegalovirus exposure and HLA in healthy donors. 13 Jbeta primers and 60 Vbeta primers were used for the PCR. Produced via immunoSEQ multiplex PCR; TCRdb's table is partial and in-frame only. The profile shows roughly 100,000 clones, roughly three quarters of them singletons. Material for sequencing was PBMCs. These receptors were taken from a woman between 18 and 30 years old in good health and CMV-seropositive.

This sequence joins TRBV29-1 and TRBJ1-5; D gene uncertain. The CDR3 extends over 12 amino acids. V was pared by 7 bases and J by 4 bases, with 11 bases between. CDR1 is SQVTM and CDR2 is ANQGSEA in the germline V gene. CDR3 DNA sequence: TGCAGCGCGCGGGAACCTAATCAGCCCCAGCATTTT. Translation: CSAREPNQPQHF.

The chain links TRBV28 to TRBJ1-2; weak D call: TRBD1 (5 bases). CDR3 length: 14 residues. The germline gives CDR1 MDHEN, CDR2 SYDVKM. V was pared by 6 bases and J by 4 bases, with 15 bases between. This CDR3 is CASRLGTYLYGYTF. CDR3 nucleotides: TGTGCCAGCAGGCTCGGGACTTATCTCTATGGCTACACCTTC.

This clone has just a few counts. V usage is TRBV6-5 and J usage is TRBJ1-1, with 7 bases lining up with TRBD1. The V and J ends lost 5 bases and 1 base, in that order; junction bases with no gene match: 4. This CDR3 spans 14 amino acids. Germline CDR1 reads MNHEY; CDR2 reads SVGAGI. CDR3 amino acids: CASSQWTGNTEAFF. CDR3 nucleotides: TGTGCCAGCAGTCAATGGACAGGGAACACTGAAGCTTTCTTT.

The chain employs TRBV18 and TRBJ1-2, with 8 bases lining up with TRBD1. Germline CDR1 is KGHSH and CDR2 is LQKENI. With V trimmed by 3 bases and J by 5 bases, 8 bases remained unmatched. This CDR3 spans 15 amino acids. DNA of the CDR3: TGTGCCAGCTCACCGGGGACAGGACCTTCGTATGGCTACACCTTC. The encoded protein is CASSPGTGPSYGYTF.

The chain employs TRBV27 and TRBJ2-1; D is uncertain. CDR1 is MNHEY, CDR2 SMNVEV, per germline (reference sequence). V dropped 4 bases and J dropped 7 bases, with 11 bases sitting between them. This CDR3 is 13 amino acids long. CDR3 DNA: TGTGCCAGCAGTTGGTCCCGAGCGAATGAGCAGTTCTTC. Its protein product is CASSWSRANEQFF.

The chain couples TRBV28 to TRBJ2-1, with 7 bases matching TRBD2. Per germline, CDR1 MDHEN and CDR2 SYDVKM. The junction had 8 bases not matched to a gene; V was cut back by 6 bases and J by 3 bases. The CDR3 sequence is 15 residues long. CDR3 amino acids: CASSKLAENYNEQFF. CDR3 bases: TGTGCCAGCAGCAAGCTAGCGGAGAACTACAATGAGCAGTTCTTC.

This CDR3 is CASSEGSGTTEQFF. The CDR3 DNA is TGTGCCAGCAGCGAGGGATCCGGGACTACAGAGCAGTTCTTC. The chain joins TRBV7-3 to TRBJ2-1; the match to TRBD2 covers 7 bases. V was pared by 5 bases and J by 10 bases, with 11 bases of the junction left unmatched. Germline-derived CDR1 and CDR2 are SGHTA and FQGTGA. This CDR3 contains 14 residues.

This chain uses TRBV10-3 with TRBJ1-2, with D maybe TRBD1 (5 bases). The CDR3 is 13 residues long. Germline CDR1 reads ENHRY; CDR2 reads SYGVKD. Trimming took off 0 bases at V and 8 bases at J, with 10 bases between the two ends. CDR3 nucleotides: TGTGCCATCAGTGAGTCAGGAGGGGAGGGCTACACCTTC. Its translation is CAISESGGEGYTF.

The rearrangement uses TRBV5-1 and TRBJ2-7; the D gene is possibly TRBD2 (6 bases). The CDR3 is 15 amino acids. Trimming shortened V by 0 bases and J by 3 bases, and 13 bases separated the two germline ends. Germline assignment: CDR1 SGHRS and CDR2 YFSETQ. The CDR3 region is CASSLGRGHDYEQYF. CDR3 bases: TGCGCCAGCAGCTTGGGGCGGGGTCATGACTACGAGCAGTACTTC.

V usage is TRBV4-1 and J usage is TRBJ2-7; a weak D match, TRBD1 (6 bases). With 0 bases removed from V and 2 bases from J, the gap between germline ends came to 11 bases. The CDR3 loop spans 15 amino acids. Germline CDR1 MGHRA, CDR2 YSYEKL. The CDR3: CASSQDRGTPYEQYF. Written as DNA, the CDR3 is TGCGCCAGCAGCCAAGATCGTGGGACACCCTACGAGCAGTACTTC.

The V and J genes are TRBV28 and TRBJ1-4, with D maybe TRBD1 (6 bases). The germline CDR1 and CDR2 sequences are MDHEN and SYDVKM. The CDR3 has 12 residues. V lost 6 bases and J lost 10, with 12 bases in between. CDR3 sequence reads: CASSLLDRKLFF. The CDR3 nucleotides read TGTGCCAGCAGCCTTCTGGACAGAAAACTGTTTTTT.

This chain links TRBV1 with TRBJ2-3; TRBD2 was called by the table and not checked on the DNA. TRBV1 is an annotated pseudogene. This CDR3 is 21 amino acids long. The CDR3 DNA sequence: TGCACCAGCAGCCAAGAGGCTCGGGGGGGCCTAGTGGGGGATAGCACAGATACGCAGTATTTT. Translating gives CTSSQEARGGLVGDSTDTQYF.

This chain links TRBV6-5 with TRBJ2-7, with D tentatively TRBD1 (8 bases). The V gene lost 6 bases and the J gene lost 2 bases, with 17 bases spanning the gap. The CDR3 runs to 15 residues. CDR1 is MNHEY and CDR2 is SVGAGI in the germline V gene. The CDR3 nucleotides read TGTGCCAGCAGAGGGGGGGGGACAGGTACCTACGAGCAGTACTTC. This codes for CASRGGGTGTYEQYF.

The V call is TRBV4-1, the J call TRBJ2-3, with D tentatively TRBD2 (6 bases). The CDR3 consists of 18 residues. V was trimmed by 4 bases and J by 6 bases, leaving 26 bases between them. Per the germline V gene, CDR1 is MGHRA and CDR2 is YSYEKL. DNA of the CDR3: TGCGCCAGCAGCCGGCCCGCGGGGACTCTCAAAAGGGAGGATACGCAGTATTTT. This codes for CASSRPAGTLKREDTQYF.